The clone carrying this T cell receptor beta chain appeared a few times. As yet, its antigen is unknown. This CDR3 spans 13 amino acids. V lost 7 bases and J 9 bases, leaving 18 bases between the germline ends. Germline CDR1 reads MNHEY; CDR2 reads SVGAGI. This record belongs to a study of PD-1 blockade in classical Hodgkin lymphoma. The protocol was immunoSEQ multiplex PCR, while the TCRdb copy is restricted to in-frame clones and leaves out a portion. This table has more than 90,000 clones, about four fifths appearing once. Brentuximab vedotin exposure varied, and every patient relapsed after autologous stem cell transplantation. General study points: Whereas CD4+ TCR diversity had risen significantly by C4D1, CD8+ TCR diversity had not. Anyone who began nivolumab under 1 year after ASCT was excluded.

The receptor was derived from a human donor with classical Hodgkin lymphoma. The V call is TRBV6-5, the J call TRBJ1-1; D is perhaps TRBD1 (6 bases). The source was peripheral blood mononuclear cells (PBMCs), collected before the second cycle of nivolumab. The CDR3 loop is CASTDPGQRKAFF. DNA for the CDR3: TGTGCCAGCACTGATCCGGGACAAAGGAAAGCTTTCTTT.